Below are 4 T cell receptor beta chains sequenced from a single sample in a study of cytomegalovirus exposure and HLA in healthy donors. Here immunoSEQ multiplex PCR was the method, and the copy in TCRdb shows in-frame clones only, minus some. The sample lists tens of thousands of clones, roughly 84% occurring once. The sample consisted of PBMCs. These receptors all come from a woman between 18 and 30 years old in good health and CMV-seropositive.

The rearrangement joins TRBV6-1 to TRBJ2-7; 7 nucleotides line up with TRBD2. This CDR3 is built from 14 residues. Germline lookup yields CDR1 MNHNS and CDR2 SASEGT. V lost 1 base to trimming and J lost 6 bases; unmatched junction nucleotides: 6. The CDR3 coding sequence is TGTGCCAGCAGTGAAGTTAGCGGGTTCGGCGAGCAGTACTTC. Translating it yields CASSEVSGFGEQYF.

The rearrangement joins TRBV10-3 to TRBJ1-1; D is possibly TRBD1 (5 bases). V was clipped by 6 bases and J by 0 bases, with 11 bases between them. CDR1 and CDR2 (germline): ENHRY, SYGVKD. The CDR3 covers 14 residues. The CDR3 nucleotides are TGTGCCATCAGGCAACAGGTGATGAACACTGAAGCTTTCTTT. Translated: CAIRQQVMNTEAFF.

This sequence joins TRBV4-3 and TRBJ1-2; D is undetermined. Germline CDR1 and CDR2: LGHNA and YSLEER. The CDR3 loop spans 13 amino acids. The germline V and J ends were trimmed by 1 base and 7 bases, with 10 bases remaining between them. In DNA, the CDR3 is TGCGCCAGCAGCCAAGGAGGGTACGCTGGCTACACCTTC. Protein: CASSQGGYAGYTF.

CDR3 region: CASSESLVAGYNEQFF. The CDR3, as DNA: TGTGCCAGCAGTGAAAGCCTGGTTGCGGGCTACAATGAGCAGTTCTTC. V is TRBV2 and J is TRBJ2-1; a weak D match, TRBD2 (5 bases). Trimming stripped 2 bases from V and 3 bases from J, with 14 bases between. The CDR3 has 16 residues. CDR1 SNHLY and CDR2 FYNNEI come from the germline V gene.